Listed below are T cell receptor beta chains from one sample, sequenced in a study of T cell changes during pregnancy in multiple sclerosis. This table comes from immunoSEQ multiplex PCR, and its TCRdb copy is limited to in-frame clones, with some not included. The sample includes tens of thousands of clones, 85% to 95% of them seen just once. The sequencing here drew on CD4+ T cells from peripheral blood mononuclear cells, taken in the third trimester of pregnancy. The receptors were sampled from a female donor with multiple sclerosis, enrolled in a pregnancy study. The CDR3 runs from the conserved cysteine through the conserved F or W. D genes are given only for firm matches. Size is omitted from some rows. Given values are once, few, many or a class for expanded clones.

size	V	D	J	CDR3	DNA
few	TRBV5-4	TRBD1	TRBJ2-7	CASSIGTGSPGSF	TGTGCCAGCAGCATCGGGACAGGGAGTCCAGGGAGCTTC
once	TRBV12-5	TRBD2	TRBJ2-5	CASGFGAGGETQYF	TGTGCTAGTGGTTTCGGGGCGGGAGGAGAGACCCAGTACTTC
NA	TRBV21-1	NA	TRBJ1-5	CASSKWRRTDQPQHF	TGTGCCAGCAGCAAATGGCGGAGAACCGATCAGCCCCAGCATTTT
NA	TRBV6-5	NA	TRBJ2-1	CASSHRQQTYNEQFF	TGTGCCAGCAGTCATAGACAGCAAACTTACAATGAGCAGTTCTTC
NA	TRBV30	NA	TRBJ1-5	CAWGIGTFTNQPQHF	TGTGCCTGGGGAATAGGGACATTCACCAATCAGCCCCAGCATTTT
once	TRBV4-1	NA	TRBJ2-6	CASSPWRTGRSGANVLTF	TGCGCCAGCAGTCCCTGGAGAACGGGGAGATCTGGGGCCAACGTCCTGACTTTC
NA	TRBV2	TRBD1	TRBJ2-1	CASGDRGLYNEQFF	TGTGCCAGCGGGGACAGGGGGCTCTACAATGAGCAGTTCTTC
NA	TRBV27	NA	TRBJ2-3	CASSAGVWTDTQYF	TGTGCCAGCAGTGCCGGAGTGTGGACAGATACGCAGTATTTT
NA	TRBV5-4	NA	TRBJ2-3	CASVGLDTDTQYF	TGTGCCAGCGTGGGACTGGACACAGATACGCAGTATTTT
NA	TRBV28	TRBD2	TRBJ2-7	CASTTSGNLYEQYF	TGTGCCAGCACGACTAGCGGGAACCTCTACGAGCAGTACTTC
NA	TRBV6-1	TRBD2	TRBJ2-5	CASSPLTSARGTQYF	TGTGCCAGCAGCCCGCTGACTAGCGCCCGGGGGACCCAGTACTTC
NA	TRBV2	NA	TRBJ2-7	CASSMASFSYEQYF	TGTGCCAGCAGCATGGCTAGCTTCTCCTACGAGCAGTACTTC
NA	TRBV4-3	TRBD2	TRBJ2-3	CASSQDLSSGSSTDTQYF	TGCGCCAGCAGCCAAGATCTTAGTAGCGGGAGTAGCACAGATACGCAGTATTTT
NA	TRBV2	NA	TRBJ1-2	CASSARASDTYTF	TGTGCCAGCAGTGCTCGAGCTTCGGACACCTACACCTTC
NA	TRBV28	NA	TRBJ1-4	CASSLTELGKLFF	TGTGCCAGCAGTTTGACAGAACTCGGAAAACTGTTTTTT
many	TRBV5-1	TRBD1	TRBJ1-2	CASSYRQGGYGYTF	TGCGCCAGCAGCTACAGACAGGGGGGCTATGGCTACACCTTC
NA	TRBV6-5	NA	TRBJ2-3	CASSYQTQAALATQYF	TGTGCCAGCAGTTACCAGACCCAAGCGGCGCTGGCTACGCAGTATTTT
NA	TRBV29-1	TRBD1	TRBJ1-2	CSAAGTGGPAYGYTF	TGCAGCGCGGCCGGGACAGGGGGCCCGGCCTATGGCTACACCTTC
once	TRBV28	NA	TRBJ2-5	CASSLQTGYQETQYF	TGTGCCAGCAGTTTACAGACAGGTTACCAAGAGACCCAGTACTTC
NA	TRBV5-1	NA	TRBJ2-2	CASSLAESGVSTGELFF	TGCGCCAGCAGCTTGGCCGAGTCAGGGGTCAGCACCGGGGAGCTGTTTTTT
NA	TRBV6-5	TRBD1	TRBJ1-3	CASSTTTGPGNTIYF	TGTGCCAGCAGTACAACGACAGGGCCTGGAAACACCATATATTTT
NA	TRBV29-1	NA	TRBJ1-2	CSVDRPGLTYGYTF	TGCAGCGTTGATCGTCCAGGGTTGACCTATGGCTACACCTTC
NA	TRBV29-1	TRBD1	TRBJ2-1	CSAMGQRNEQFF	TGCAGCGCCATGGGACAGAGAAATGAGCAGTTCTTC
NA	TRBV10-3	TRBD2	TRBJ2-3	CAITTSGSDTQYF	TGTGCCATCACGACTAGCGGGAGCGATACGCAGTATTTT
once	TRBV27	TRBD2	TRBJ2-1	CASSSREASYNEQFF	TGTGCCAGCAGTTCCCGGGAGGCTTCCTACAATGAGCAGTTCTTC
NA	TRBV4-1	TRBD2	TRBJ2-1	CASSHGGRAGNEQFF	TGCGCCAGCAGCCACGGCGGGAGGGCCGGAAATGAGCAGTTCTTC
NA	TRBV7-3	NA	TRBJ2-1	CASSLGGIYYNEQFF	TGTGCCAGCAGCTTAGGGGGGATTTACTACAATGAGCAGTTCTTC
NA	TRBV5-4	NA	TRBJ2-7	CATTKRGSEQYF	TGTGCCACTACTAAGCGCGGAAGCGAGCAGTACTTC
once	TRBV5-1	NA	TRBJ1-4	CASSLLSGENEKLFF	TGCGCCAGCAGCTTGTTGTCGGGAGAGAATGAAAAACTGTTTTTT
NA	TRBV29-1	NA	TRBJ2-3	CSVFTDTQYF	TGCAGCGTCTTCACAGATACGCAGTATTTT